Each of the 19 T cell receptor beta chains below was sequenced from the same sample in a study of T cell repertoires in cytomegalovirus infection. TCRdb re-derived calls from the reads in MiXCR, one entry per CDR3 protein. This repertoire shows 450,000 to 650,000 distinct CDR3 sequences, just under 40% found once; its top ten account for 40% to 60%. Their antigens remain unidentified. Here the sequenced sample was cultured PBMCs, taken from culture after CMV antigen stimulation. All receptors derive from a human donor in good health (CMV status not recorded). Some clones in this sample may be carry-over from other donors' samples.

This clonotype was counted once. This chain joins TRBV7-9 and TRBJ2-7, with D unresolved. Germline-derived CDR1 and CDR2 are SEHNR and FQNEAQ (reference sequence). V gave up 8 bases and J gave up 5 bases, with 13 bases separating them. This CDR3 has 12 amino acids. The CDR3: CASGVVVDEQYF. For the CDR3, the DNA is TGTGCCAGCGGAGTAGTGGTCGACGAGCAGTACTTC.

The chain carries TRBV10-1 and TRBJ2-1; TRBD2 agrees at 11 bases. CDR3 length equals 17 residues. The V gene end was trimmed by 3 bases and the J gene end by 4 bases; junction bases not matched to a gene: 8. Germline values: CDR1 WNHNN, CDR2 SYGVQD (reference sequence). Written as DNA, the CDR3 is TGCGCCAGCAGTGACCAAAAGGTAGCGGGGGGGTACAATGAGCAGTTCTTC. Residues: CASSDQKVAGGYNEQFF.

This clonotype was observed a few times. The V and J genes are TRBV6-5 and TRBJ2-5, with D possibly TRBD2 on 5 matching bases. Germline CDR1 and CDR2: MNHEY and SVGAGI. With 7 bases removed from V and 5 bases from J, the gap between germline ends came to 17 bases. The CDR3 is made up of 14 amino acids. CDR3 sequence: CASTPSGKRETQYF. The CDR3 nucleotides are TGTGCCAGCACGCCTTCCGGGAAGCGGGAGACCCAGTACTTC.

This clonotype appeared a few times. The rearrangement uses TRBV6-6 and TRBJ2-7, with 9 bases aligning to TRBD1. The CDR3 extends over 16 amino acids. In germline, CDR1 is MNHNY, CDR2 SVGAGI (reference sequence). V lost 6 bases, J lost 4 bases, and 13 bases stayed unmatched. The CDR3 DNA reads TGTGCCAGCAGAGTATCCGGGACAGGGTCGTTGTACGAGCAGTACTTC. Protein sequence: CASRVSGTGSLYEQYF.

The chain couples TRBV19 to TRBJ2-7; D is unclear. The V gene's germline CDR1 is LNHDA and CDR2 SQIVND (reference sequence). The CDR3 covers 15 residues. Trimming stripped 3 bases from V and 0 bases from J, with 12 bases between. Here the CDR3 reads CASSMGASRSYEQYF. In nucleotides, the CDR3 is TGTGCCAGTAGTATGGGTGCTTCCCGCTCCTACGAGCAGTACTTC.

This clonotype appeared a few times. The chain employs TRBV12-3 or TRBV12-4 and TRBJ2-5; D tentatively fits TRBD1 or TRBD2 (5 bases each). The CDR3 totals 15 residues. Trimming shortened V by 0 bases and J by 5 bases, and 13 bases separated the two germline ends. As DNA, the CDR3 is TGTGCCAGCAGTTTAGCCGGGACGTACGGGGAGACCCAGTACTTC. Protein product: CASSLAGTYGETQYF.

The genes are TRBV29-1 and TRBJ2-5; D is undetermined. Germline V CDR1 and CDR2: SQVTM, ANQGSEA. CDR3 length equals 8 residues. The DNA of the CDR3 is TGCTTGCCGGGGACCCAGTACTTC. Translation: CLPGTQYF.

V and J are TRBV30 and TRBJ2-7; possible D gene TRBD2, 6 bases. V was trimmed by 3 bases and J by 0 bases, leaving 15 bases between them. This CDR3 spans 15 amino acids. Germline CDR1 and CDR2: GTSNPN and SVGIG (reference sequence). The CDR3 spells CAWSEAGWSSYEQYF. The CDR3 nucleotides are TGTGCCTGGAGCGAGGCGGGGTGGTCCTCCTACGAGCAGTACTTC.

The J gene is TRBJ2-7, the V gene TRBV7-8, with D possibly matching TRBD1 (5 bases). The V end lost 4 bases, the J end lost 3 bases, and 16 bases lay between the germline ends. The CDR3 spans 15 residues. Germline lookup yields CDR1 SGHVS and CDR2 FQNEAQ. As DNA, the CDR3 is TGTGCCAGCAGCTCCCTCCCAGGGTTGGTCTACGAGCAGTACTTC. Amino acid sequence: CASSSLPGLVYEQYF.

V is TRBV29-1 and J is TRBJ2-3; D call uncertain. The germline CDR1 and CDR2 sequences are SQVTM and ANQGSEA. The CDR3 contains 10 residues. V was cut by 4 bases and J by 5 bases, with 4 bases left in between. The CDR3 bases are TGCAGCGTTGCCGGAGATACGCAGTATTTT. This translates into CSVAGDTQYF.

The chain combines TRBV20-1 with TRBJ1-2; TRBD1 is a possible D gene (5 bases). CDR1 and CDR2 (germline): DFQATT, SNEGSKA (reference sequence). CDR3 length: 14 residues. The chain's CDR3 is CSALAAGRNYGYTF. The CDR3 DNA sequence: TGCAGCGCTCTAGCCGCAGGGCGTAACTATGGCTACACCTTC.

The table lists this clonotype with a count of one. The chain recombines TRBV5-4 with TRBJ1-2; D ambiguous. Trimming took 3 bases from V and 8 from J, leaving 23 bases between them. Germline V CDR1 and CDR2: SGHNT, YYREEE (reference sequence). CDR3 size: 16 residues. The CDR3 reads CASSSQSGRPSGGYTF. DNA for the CDR3: TGTGCCAGCAGCTCCCAGTCCGGGCGTCCCTCTGGCGGCTACACCTTC.

V and J are TRBV20-1 and TRBJ2-1, with 12 bases lining up with TRBD2. Losses at the gene ends were 6 bases for V and 1 base for J; bases not matched to a gene: 7. The CDR3 totals 16 residues. Germline V CDR1 and CDR2: DFQATT, SNEGSKA (reference sequence). The CDR3 region has the DNA TGCAGTGCCCCAAGACTAGCGGGGGATTCCTACAATGAGCAGTTCTTC. Its translation: CSAPRLAGDSYNEQFF.

This clonotype occurred many times. The gene calls are TRBV7-2 and TRBJ1-6, with D tentatively TRBD1 (6 bases). Germline CDR1 and CDR2: SGHTA and FQGNSA. V lost 2 bases and J 11 bases, leaving 16 bases between the germline ends. This CDR3 has 15 residues. CDR3 coding DNA: TGTGCCAGCAGCTTATGGGGGGCATCCGGGGCACCCCTCCACTTT. It specifies CASSLWGASGAPLHF.

This clonotype was counted a few times. The chain has TRBV7-8 and TRBJ2-3, with D maybe TRBD2 (6 bases). CDR3 length: 16 residues. Per germline, CDR1 SGHVS and CDR2 FQNEAQ. With 2 bases removed from V and 6 bases from J, the gap between germline ends came to 18 bases. CDR3 residues: CASSLWRAPRGDTQYF. The CDR3 nucleotides read TGTGCCAGCAGCTTATGGAGGGCTCCTCGGGGTGATACGCAGTATTTT.

The V and J genes are TRBV7-2 and TRBJ2-1; unclear D gene. CDR3 length: 13 amino acids. The V end was cut by 0 bases, the J end by 5 bases, with 5 bases between. CDR1 and CDR2 from the germline V gene are SGHTA and FQGNSA. The CDR3 DNA is TGTGCCAGCAGCTTAGCTACGGACAATGAGCAGTTCTTC. It codes for CASSLATDNEQFF.

V usage is TRBV6-2 or TRBV6-3 and J usage is TRBJ1-1, with D possibly being TRBD1 (5 bases). The germline gives CDR1 MNHEY, CDR2 SVGEGT. Trimming took 5 bases from V and 7 from J, leaving 20 bases between them. The CDR3 consists of 15 residues. The CDR3: CASSPGTLGGVEAFF. The CDR3 DNA follows: TGTGCCAGCAGTCCCGGGACTTTGGGAGGCGTTGAAGCTTTCTTT.

CDR3 bases: TGTGCCAGCAGCTCCTTGGCGGGACGAAGCACAGATACGCAGTATTTT. This translates into CASSSLAGRSTDTQYF. The genes are TRBV7-9 and TRBJ2-3; D may be TRBD2 (6 bases). The CDR3 extends over 16 amino acids. Trimming pared 4 bases from V and 0 bases from J, leaving 14 bases between. Germline V lookup: CDR1 SEHNR, CDR2 FQNEAQ (reference sequence).

The V call is TRBV2, the J call TRBJ2-2; D possibly corresponds to TRBD1 (5 bases). The germline V gene encodes CDR1 SNHLY and CDR2 FYNNEI. Between the trimmed V and J ends, which lost 4 bases and 5 bases, there was a span of 11 bases. The CDR3 is 14 residues long. This CDR3 reads CASSGTGATGELFF. The DNA of the CDR3 is TGTGCCAGCAGTGGAACAGGCGCGACCGGGGAGCTGTTTTTT.